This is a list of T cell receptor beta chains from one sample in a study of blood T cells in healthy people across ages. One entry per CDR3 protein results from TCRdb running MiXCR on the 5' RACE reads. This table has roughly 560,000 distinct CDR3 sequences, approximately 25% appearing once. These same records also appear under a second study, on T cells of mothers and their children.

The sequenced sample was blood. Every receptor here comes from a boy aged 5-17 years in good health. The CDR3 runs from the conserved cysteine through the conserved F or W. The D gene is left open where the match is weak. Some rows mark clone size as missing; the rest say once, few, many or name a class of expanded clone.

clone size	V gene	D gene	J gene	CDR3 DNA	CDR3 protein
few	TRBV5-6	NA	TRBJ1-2	TGTGCCAGCAGCGTAGACGTACACCCTAACTATGGCTACACCTTC	CASSVDVHPNYGYTF
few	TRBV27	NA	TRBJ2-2	TGTGCCAGCAGTCCTAGTACAGCGGCGAACACCGGGGAGCTGTTTTTT	CASSPSTAANTGELFF
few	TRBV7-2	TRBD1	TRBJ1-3	TGTGCCAGCAGCTTAGGAGGGGGCGTAGGCTCTGGAAACACCATATATTTT	CASSLGGGVGSGNTIYF
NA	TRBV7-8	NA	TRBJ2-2	TGTACCAGCAGCCCGACGGACGGGACCTTGAACACCGGGGAGCTGTTTTTT	CTSSPTDGTLNTGELFF
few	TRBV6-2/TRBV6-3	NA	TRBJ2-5	TGTGCCAGCAGAAACGGACGGTTACAAGAGACCCAGTACTTC	CASRNGRLQETQYF
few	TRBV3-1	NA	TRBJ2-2	TGTGCCAGCAGCCAAGAAACCCACACCGGGGAGCTGTTTTTT	CASSQETHTGELFF
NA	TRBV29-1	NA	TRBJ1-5	TGCAGCGTTGAGGCGGACGGATATAGCAATCAGCCCCAGCATTTT	CSVEADGYSNQPQHF
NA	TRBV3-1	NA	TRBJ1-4	TGTGCCAGCAGCTCGCAGGGGATGGATGAAAAACTGTTTTTT	CASSSQGMDEKLFF
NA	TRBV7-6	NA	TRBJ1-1	TGTGCCAGCAGGGGACCCGGCCCTGAAGCTTTCTTT	CASRGPGPEAFF
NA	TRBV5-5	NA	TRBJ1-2	TGTGCCAGCAGCTTTTATGTGGATTCCAACTATGGCTACACCTTC	CASSFYVDSNYGYTF
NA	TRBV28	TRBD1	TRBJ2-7	TGTGCCAGCAATATTGGACAGGTCTACGAGCAGTACTTC	CASNIGQVYEQYF
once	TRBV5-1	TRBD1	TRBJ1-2	TGCGCCAGCAGCGTCCCTCAGGGGGCACAACTTCCTAACTATGCCTACACCTTC	CASSVPQGAQLPNYAYTF
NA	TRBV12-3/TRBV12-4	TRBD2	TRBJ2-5	TGTGCCAGCAGTATAGCGGGATCTGAGGAGACCCAGTACTTC	CASSIAGSEETQYF
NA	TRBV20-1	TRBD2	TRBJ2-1	TGCAGTGGCCGTAGCGGGATGAGCTCCTACAATGAGCAGTTCTTC	CSGRSGMSSYNEQFF
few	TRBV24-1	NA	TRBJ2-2	TGTGCCACCAGTGATTTACGGCGGGGTCGGTCCGGGGAGCTGTTTTTT	CATSDLRRGRSGELFF
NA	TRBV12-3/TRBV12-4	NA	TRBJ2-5	TGTGCCAGCAGTTTAGTTGCACTAGAGCAGTACTTC	CASSLVALEQYF
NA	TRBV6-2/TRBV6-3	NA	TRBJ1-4	TGTGCCAGCTCCCTCGGGGGACCTCGTGAAAAACTGTTTTTT	CASSLGGPREKLFF
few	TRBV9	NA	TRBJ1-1	TGTGCCAGCAGCGTAGAGGCGTATCAGAACACTGAAGCTTTCTTT	CASSVEAYQNTEAFF
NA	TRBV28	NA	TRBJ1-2	TGTGCCAGCAGTTTACGGGGCAGGGGCTACACCTTC	CASSLRGRGYTF
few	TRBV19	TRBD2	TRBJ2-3	TGTGCCAGTAGTATCGGACTAGCAAAGGATACGCAGTATTTT	CASSIGLAKDTQYF
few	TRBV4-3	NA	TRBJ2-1	TGCGCCAGCAGCCAAGATTTCTCGAGCTCCTACAATGAGCAGTTCTTC	CASSQDFSSSYNEQFF
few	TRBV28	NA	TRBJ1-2	TGTGCCAGTGAGGGAGAAAACACCTTC	CASEGENTF
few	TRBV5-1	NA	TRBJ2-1	TGCGCCAGCAGCGGCCGGACAGTTTATGATTCCGGCGGTGAGCAGTTCTTC	CASSGRTVYDSGGEQFF
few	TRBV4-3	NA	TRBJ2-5	TGCGCCAGCAGCCAAGGACTGCGGTACTTC	CASSQGLRYF
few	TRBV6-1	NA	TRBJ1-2	TGTGCCAGCAGTCAATCCTCCCCATGGGGGTCTAACTATGGCTACACCTTC	CASSQSSPWGSNYGYTF
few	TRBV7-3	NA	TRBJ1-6	TGTGCCAGCAGCTTATCATCCGGGTGGGGGGGTAATTCACCCCTCCACTTT	CASSLSSGWGGNSPLHF
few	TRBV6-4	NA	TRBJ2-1	TGTGCCAGCAGTGACTCGAGGCCCTGCTGCGACAATGAGCAGTTCTTC	CASSDSRPCCDNEQFF
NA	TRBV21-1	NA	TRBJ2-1	TGTGCCAGCAGCCTACACCTGTTCCAGGGCAATGAGCAGTTCTTC	CASSLHLFQGNEQFF
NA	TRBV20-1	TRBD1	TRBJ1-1	TGCAGTGCTATCAGGGGGCCAAAAGCTTTCTTT	CSAIRGPKAFF
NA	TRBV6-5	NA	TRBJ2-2	TGTGCCAGCAGTTACGGCATCGGGGAGCTGTTTTTT	CASSYGIGELFF
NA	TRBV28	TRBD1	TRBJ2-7	TGTGCCAGCACCCAGGGGACAGGGTATCACGAGCAGTACTTC	CASTQGTGYHEQYF
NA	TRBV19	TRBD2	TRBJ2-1	TGTGCCAGTAGTATCCTCCGGACTAGCGGGGCTGAGCAGTTCTTC	CASSILRTSGAEQFF
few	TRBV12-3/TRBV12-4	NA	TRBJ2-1	TGTGCCAGCAGTTTAGTGACAGCTAACAATGAGCAGTTCTTC	CASSLVTANNEQFF
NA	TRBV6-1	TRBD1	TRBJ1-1	TGTGCCAGCAGTGAAACCAGAGACAGGGTCACTGAAGCTTTCTTT	CASSETRDRVTEAFF
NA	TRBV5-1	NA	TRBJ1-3	TGCGCCAGCAGCTTGATGCCGGGTGATGGAAACACCATATATTTT	CASSLMPGDGNTIYF
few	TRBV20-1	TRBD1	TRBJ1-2	TGCAGTGTCGTCCTTCTTGGGACAGGGGGCAACTATGGCTACACCTTC	CSVVLLGTGGNYGYTF
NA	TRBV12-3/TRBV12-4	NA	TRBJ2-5	TGTGCCAGCACCCACGGGCCGGCGGCCCAGTACTTC	CASTHGPAAQYF
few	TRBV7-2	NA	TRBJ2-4	TGTGCCAGCAGCTTTAATACCCTGGTAGCCAAAAACATTCAGTACTTC	CASSFNTLVAKNIQYF
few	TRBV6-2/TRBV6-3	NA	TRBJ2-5	TGTGCCAGCAGTCACGACTATCGGGGGATAGAGACCCAGTACTTC	CASSHDYRGIETQYF
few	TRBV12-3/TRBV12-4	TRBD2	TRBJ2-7	TGTGCCAGCAGTTTAGGAGGCTTTGGGACTATGAGCTACGAGCAGTACTTC	CASSLGGFGTMSYEQYF
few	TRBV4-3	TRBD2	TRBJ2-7	TGCGCCAGCAGCCCCGGACTAGCGGGGAGCTCCTACGAGCAGTACTTC	CASSPGLAGSSYEQYF
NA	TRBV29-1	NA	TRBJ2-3	TGCAGCGTCCCCGGGACCCTGAGCACAGATACGCAGTATTTT	CSVPGTLSTDTQYF
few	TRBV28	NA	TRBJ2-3	TGTGCCAGCAGTTTGTCAGAATACACAGATACGCAGTATTTT	CASSLSEYTDTQYF
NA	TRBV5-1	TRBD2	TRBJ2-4	TGCGCCAGCAGCTGGCCACTAGCGGGAGCGTCAAACATTCAGTACTTC	CASSWPLAGASNIQYF
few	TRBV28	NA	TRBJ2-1	TGTGCCAGCAGTCCACATGCTAAGTACAATGAGCAGTTCTTC	CASSPHAKYNEQFF
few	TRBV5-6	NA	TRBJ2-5	TGTGCCAGCAGCTGGAACGGGGTTAAAGAGACCCAGTACTTC	CASSWNGVKETQYF
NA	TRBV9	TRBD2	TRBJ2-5	TGTGCCAGCAGCGTAGGCGGGGGGGCCGGAGAGACCCAGTACTTC	CASSVGGGAGETQYF
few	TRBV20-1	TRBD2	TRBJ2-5	TGCAGTGCTAGTCATAGCGGGGGGGCTCTTGGGAAGACCCAGTACTTC	CSASHSGGALGKTQYF
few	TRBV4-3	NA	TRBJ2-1	TGCGCCAGCAGCCAAGAGGGTCGTAGATACAATGAGCAGTTCTTC	CASSQEGRRYNEQFF
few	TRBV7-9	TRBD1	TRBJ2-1	TGTGCCAGCAGCTTAGGAGTACGCAGGGGGAGTTACAATGAGCAGTTCTTC	CASSLGVRRGSYNEQFF
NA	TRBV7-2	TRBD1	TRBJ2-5	TGTGCCAGCAGCCCGGACAGGGGTTGGGAGACCCAGTACTTC	CASSPDRGWETQYF
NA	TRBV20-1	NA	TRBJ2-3	TGCAGTGCTGGCCTGCGGAGATACACAGATACGCAGTATTTT	CSAGLRRYTDTQYF
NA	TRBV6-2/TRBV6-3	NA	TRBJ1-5	TGTGCCAGCAGTTCAGGGGTAGAGGGCAATCAGCCCCAGCATTTT	CASSSGVEGNQPQHF
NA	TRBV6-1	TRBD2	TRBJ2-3	TGTGCCAGCAGTGAGGTATCGCGGGAGGGCAGTCCGGGAGATACGCAGTATTTT	CASSEVSREGSPGDTQYF
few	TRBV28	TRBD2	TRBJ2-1	TGTGCCAGCAGTTTTTGGGGGGGAGCCTACAATGAGCAGTTCTTC	CASSFWGGAYNEQFF
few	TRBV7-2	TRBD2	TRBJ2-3	TGTGCCAGCAGCTTAAGGCTAGCGGGGTACACAGATACGCAGTATTTT	CASSLRLAGYTDTQYF
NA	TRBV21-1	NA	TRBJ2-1	TGTGCCAGCAGCAAAGTTGGTCCCGCCGTCCACAATGAGCAGTTCTTC	CASSKVGPAVHNEQFF
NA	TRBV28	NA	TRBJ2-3	TGTGGCAGCAGTTTAAATAGCGGATACACAGATACGCAGTATTTT	CGSSLNSGYTDTQYF
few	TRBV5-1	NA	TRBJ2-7	TGCGCCAGCAGCTTGGTCGGGGTTGACGAGCAGTACTTC	CASSLVGVDEQYF
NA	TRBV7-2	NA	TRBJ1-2	TGTGCCAGCAGCTTAGGACTAGACTGCACCTTC	CASSLGLDCTF